This TCR beta chain was identified in a study of T cells in Graves' hyperthyroidism and ophthalmopathy. Whole-study findings and limits: Most thyroid clonotypes that were expanded above 0.001 also turned up in blood.

CDR1 ENHRY and CDR2 SYGVKD come from the germline V gene. The CDR3 is made up of 14 amino acids. V was trimmed by 5 bases and J by 1 base, leaving 9 bases between them. TCR beta CDR3 regions were amplified from RNA. A set of HTBI primers served as the primers for a first-round RT-PCR of the TCR CDR3. One entry per CDR3 protein, called by TCRdb with MiXCR from the multiplex PCR reads. The sample lists about half a million distinct CDR3 sequences, under 25% seen once, with 45% to 50% in the top ten. A remark on this clonotype: The antigen remains undetermined.

Patients with uncontrolled infections, other autoimmune diseases, pregnancy or lactation were excluded. Each 10 ml fresh peripheral blood draw supplied the PBMCs. The receptor was derived from a woman between 65 and 79 years old with Graves' ophthalmopathy. The sample comprised blood. The rearrangement joins TRBV10-3 to TRBJ1-3; TRBD1 might be the D (5 bases). Written as DNA, the CDR3 is TGTGCCATCAGTAGAGGGGAGTCTGGAAACACCATATATTTT. This encodes CAISRGESGNTIYF.